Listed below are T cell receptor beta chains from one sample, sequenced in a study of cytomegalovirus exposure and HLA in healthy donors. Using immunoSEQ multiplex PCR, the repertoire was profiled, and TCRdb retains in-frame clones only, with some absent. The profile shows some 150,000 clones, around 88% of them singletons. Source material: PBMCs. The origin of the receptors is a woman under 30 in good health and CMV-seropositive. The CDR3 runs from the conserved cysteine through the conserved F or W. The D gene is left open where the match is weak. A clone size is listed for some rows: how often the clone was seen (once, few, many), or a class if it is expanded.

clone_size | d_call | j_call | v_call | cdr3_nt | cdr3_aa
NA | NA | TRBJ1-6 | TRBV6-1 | TGTGCCATCAGAATTACAAGCCTGAGGAGGTCACCCCTCCACTTT | CAIRITSLRRSPLHF
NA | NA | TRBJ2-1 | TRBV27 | TGTGCCAGCAGTTTATCATTCAGAGGGAGCTCCTACAATGAGCAGTTCTTC | CASSLSFRGSSYNEQFF
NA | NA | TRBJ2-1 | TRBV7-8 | TGTGCCAGCAGCTCTAGATACGGACAGAGTTGGGTCCAAAATGAGCAGTTCTTC | CASSSRYGQSWVQNEQFF
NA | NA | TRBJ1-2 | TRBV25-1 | TGTGCCAGCAGTGTGGCCAACTATGGCTACACCTTC | CASSVANYGYTF
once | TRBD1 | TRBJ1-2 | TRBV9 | TGTGCCAGCAGCGCCGAGGGACAGGGGGCTTTCTATGGCTACACCTTC | CASSAEGQGAFYGYTF
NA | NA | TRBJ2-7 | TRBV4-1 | TGCGCCAGCAGCCAAGATAGACTCTACGAGCAGTACTTC | CASSQDRLYEQYF
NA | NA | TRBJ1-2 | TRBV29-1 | TGCAGCGTTGTTGGGGGGAACTATGGCTACACCTTC | CSVVGGNYGYTF
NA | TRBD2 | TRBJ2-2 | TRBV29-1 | TGCAGCGTTGAAAGGCGGGGGACCACCGGGGAGCTGTTTTTT | CSVERRGTTGELFF
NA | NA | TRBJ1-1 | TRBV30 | TGTGCCTGGAGTTTCGACATCACATACACTGAAGCTTTCTTT | CAWSFDITYTEAFF
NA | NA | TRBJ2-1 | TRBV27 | TGTGCCAGCAGTTGGTTAGCGGTTAGCTCCTACAATGAGCAGTTCTTC | CASSWLAVSSYNEQFF
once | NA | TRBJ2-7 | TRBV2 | TGTGCCAGCAGAGCTCTAGGATTTCCGGCCTACGAGCAGTACTTC | CASRALGFPAYEQYF
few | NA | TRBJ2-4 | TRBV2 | TGTGCCAGCAGGGGGACACGGCTAGCCAAAAACATTCAGTACTTC | CASRGTRLAKNIQYF
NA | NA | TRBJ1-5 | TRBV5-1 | TGCGCCAGCAGCTTGGGAGGTCAAAGTAGCAATCAGCCCCAGCATTTT | CASSLGGQSSNQPQHF
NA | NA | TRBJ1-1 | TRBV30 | TGTGCCTGGAGCAGGGCTCATAACACTGAAGCTTTCTTT | CAWSRAHNTEAFF
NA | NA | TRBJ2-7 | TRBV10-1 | TGCGCCAGCAGCCCGGAGGACGAGCAGTACTTC | CASSPEDEQYF
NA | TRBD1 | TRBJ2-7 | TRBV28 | TGTGCCAGCAGTTCCCCGGGACAGCGAGCCTACGAGCAGTACTTC | CASSSPGQRAYEQYF
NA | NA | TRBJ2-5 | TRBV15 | TGTGCCACCAGCAGCGGTGGGACCCAGTACTTC | CATSSGGTQYF
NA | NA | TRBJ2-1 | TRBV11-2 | TGTGCCAGCAGCTCCCAAGGACAGTTTAACAATGAGCAGTTCTTC | CASSSQGQFNNEQFF
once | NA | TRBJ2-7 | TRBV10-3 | TGTGCCATCAGTGAGCGGGGGAGCGACTTGGTCGAGCAGTACTTC | CAISERGSDLVEQYF
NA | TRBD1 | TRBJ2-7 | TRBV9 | TGTGCCAGCAGCAGGCGGGACAGGTCCTACGAGCAGTACTTC | CASSRRDRSYEQYF
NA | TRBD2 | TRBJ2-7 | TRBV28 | TGTGCCAGCAGTTTAGGCGGGGGCTCCTACGAGCAGTACTTC | CASSLGGGSYEQYF
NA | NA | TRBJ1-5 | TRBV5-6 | TGTGCCAGCAGCTTGGGAGGGTATGGGCCCCAGCATTTT | CASSLGGYGPQHF